The source of this TCR beta chain is a study of blood T cell repertoires in COVID-19. Study context: Spain, Italy and the United States supplied samples that represented acute and convalescent COVID-19. T cells, B-cell-depleted T cells, or PBMCs provided the cDNA or gDNA that served as material.

In the authors' workflow: Amplification from reference gene primers served as the basis for estimated nucleated cell counts. Profiled with immunoSEQ multiplex PCR; TCRdb holds only in-frame clones, not every one. From that table come the V and J calls and clone size; the DNA was used to work out D and trimming. The table lists some 290,000 clones, more than 85% of them singletons. The germline gives CDR1 SGHRS, CDR2 YFSETQ. Trimming at V came to 5 bases and at J to 2 bases, leaving 6 bases not matched to a gene. The CDR3 runs to 15 residues. The sequence was collected from a young man with active or convalescent COVID-19. This rearrangement joins TRBV5-1 to TRBJ2-7; 11 bases are shared with TRBD2. Sequenced sample: peripheral blood. The CDR3 nucleotides read TGCGCCAGCAGTCCTAGACTAGCGGGGACCTACGAGCAGTACTTC. It specifies CASSPRLAGTYEQYF.